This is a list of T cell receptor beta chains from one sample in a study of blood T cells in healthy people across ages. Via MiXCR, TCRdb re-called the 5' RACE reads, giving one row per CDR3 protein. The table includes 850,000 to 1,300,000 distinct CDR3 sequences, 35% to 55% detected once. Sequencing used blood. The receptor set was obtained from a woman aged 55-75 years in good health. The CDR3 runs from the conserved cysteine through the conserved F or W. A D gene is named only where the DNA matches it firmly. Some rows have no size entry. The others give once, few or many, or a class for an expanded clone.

CDR3: CASSLGPGQGYEQFF
DNA: TGCGCCAGCAGCTTGGGGCCGGGACAGGGGTACGAGCAGTTCTTC
J: TRBJ2-1
size: NA
V: TRBV5-1
D: TRBD1

CDR3: CASTKLGQGSYEQYF
DNA: TGTGCCAGCACCAAGCTGGGACAGGGGTCCTACGAGCAGTACTTC
J: TRBJ2-7
size: NA
V: TRBV2
D: TRBD1

CDR3: CASSQETAGGGNEQFF
DNA: TGTGCCAGCAGCCAAGAGACAGCGGGAGGAGGCAATGAGCAGTTCTTC
J: TRBJ2-1
size: few
V: TRBV4-2
D: TRBD2

CDR3: CASTPPIRGRYEQYF
DNA: TGTGCCAGCACCCCACCTATTCGGGGGCGGTACGAGCAGTACTTC
J: TRBJ2-7
size: NA
V: TRBV28
D: NA

CDR3: CASSQVLIAGVQFF
DNA: TGTGCCAGCAGCCAAGTCCTCATAGCGGGAGTGCAGTTCTTC
J: TRBJ2-1
size: few
V: TRBV14
D: TRBD2

CDR3: CASSLEAGRNEQFF
DNA: TGTGCCAGCAGTTTAGAAGCGGGAAGGAATGAGCAGTTCTTC
J: TRBJ2-1
size: NA
V: TRBV12-3/TRBV12-4
D: TRBD2

CDR3: CGAGGGPLYGYTF
DNA: TGCGGCGCTGGGGGGGGTCCCTTGTATGGCTACACCTTC
J: TRBJ1-2
size: NA
V: TRBV29-1
D: NA

CDR3: CASNEATYNEQFF
DNA: TGTGCCAGCAATGAGGCTACCTACAATGAGCAGTTCTTC
J: TRBJ2-1
size: NA
V: TRBV6-6
D: NA

CDR3: CSARLPGPETQYF
DNA: TGCAGTGCTAGATTGCCGGGGCCTGAGACCCAGTACTTC
J: TRBJ2-5
size: NA
V: TRBV20-1
D: NA

CDR3: CASAILDTQYF
DNA: TGTGCCAGCGCCATTCTGGATACGCAGTATTTT
J: TRBJ2-3
size: few
V: TRBV27
D: NA

CDR3: CASSGTSRYNEQFF
DNA: TGTGCCAGCTCCGGGACTAGCAGGTACAATGAGCAGTTCTTC
J: TRBJ2-1
size: NA
V: TRBV12-3/TRBV12-4
D: TRBD2

CDR3: CASSQDHVRSSYNEQFF
DNA: TGTGCCAGCAGCCAAGATCACGTCCGGAGCTCCTACAATGAGCAGTTCTTC
J: TRBJ2-1
size: few
V: TRBV14
D: NA

CDR3: CASSESGTSTDTQYF
DNA: TGCGCCAGCAGCGAAAGCGGTACTAGCACAGATACGCAGTATTTT
J: TRBJ2-3
size: NA
V: TRBV10-1
D: NA

CDR3: CASSGDVYGYTF
DNA: TGTGCCAGCAGCGGAGATGTCTATGGCTACACCTTC
J: TRBJ1-2
size: NA
V: TRBV2
D: NA

CDR3: CASSSDGRNYGYTF
DNA: TGTGCCAGCAGCTCGGACGGAAGGAACTATGGCTACACCTTC
J: TRBJ1-2
size: once
V: TRBV5-6
D: NA

CDR3: CATSSSGGRGETQYF
DNA: TGTGCCACCAGCAGCTCGGGCGGGAGGGGGGAGACCCAGTACTTC
J: TRBJ2-5
size: NA
V: TRBV15
D: TRBD2

CDR3: CASSLGGRPNYGYTF
DNA: TGTGCCAGCAGTCTGGGGGGCAGGCCTAACTATGGCTACACCTTC
J: TRBJ1-2
size: NA
V: TRBV12-3/TRBV12-4
D: NA

CDR3: CASSYGQGAGQPQHF
DNA: TGTGCCAGCAGTTACGGACAGGGGGCCGGACAGCCCCAGCATTTT
J: TRBJ1-5
size: few
V: TRBV6-5
D: TRBD1

CDR3: CASSERPFKGQETQYF
DNA: TGCGCCAGCAGCGAACGTCCCTTTAAAGGCCAAGAGACCCAGTACTTC
J: TRBJ2-5
size: few
V: TRBV5-1
D: NA

CDR3: CASSESGGTGANVLTF
DNA: TGTGCCAGCAGTGAGTCAGGGGGTACGGGGGCCAACGTCCTGACTTTC
J: TRBJ2-6
size: NA
V: TRBV25-1
D: TRBD1

CDR3: CASSPAGEFGEQYF
DNA: TGTGCCAGCAGTCCGGCAGGGGAATTTGGCGAGCAGTACTTC
J: TRBJ2-7
size: NA
V: TRBV27
D: NA

CDR3: CASSLGLAGKYNEQYF
DNA: TGTGCCAGCAGCTTAGGGCTAGCGGGGAAATACAATGAGCAGTACTTC
J: TRBJ2-7
size: NA
V: TRBV7-2
D: TRBD2

CDR3: CASSPLGAGGTGELFF
DNA: TGTGCCAGCAGCCCCCTAGGGGCAGGGGGAACCGGGGAGCTGTTTTTT
J: TRBJ2-2
size: few
V: TRBV4-2
D: TRBD1

CDR3: CSARGLGTGLGPQHF
DNA: TGCAGTGCCCGGGGCTTAGGGACAGGCCTAGGGCCCCAGCATTTT
J: TRBJ1-5
size: NA
V: TRBV20-1
D: TRBD1

CDR3: CASKKGLAPYNEQYF
DNA: TGTGCCAGCAAAAAGGGACTAGCGCCGTACAATGAGCAGTACTTC
J: TRBJ2-7
size: once
V: TRBV6-5
D: TRBD2

CDR3: CASSSTATTSGKNIQYF
DNA: TGTGCCAGCAGCTCGACCGCGACCACAAGTGGGAAAAACATTCAGTACTTC
J: TRBJ2-4
size: few
V: TRBV11-2
D: NA

CDR3: CSGERGEQFF
DNA: TGCAGCGGTGAACGGGGTGAGCAGTTCTTC
J: TRBJ2-1
size: NA
V: TRBV29-1
D: NA

CDR3: CASSYHREGANEQFF
DNA: TGTGCCAGCAGTTACCACCGCGAAGGGGCTAATGAGCAGTTCTTC
J: TRBJ2-1
size: few
V: TRBV6-5
D: NA

CDR3: CASSSPAGGLTDTQYF
DNA: TGTGCCAGCAGCTCCCCGGCGGGGGGTCTTACAGATACGCAGTATTTT
J: TRBJ2-3
size: few
V: TRBV7-9
D: TRBD2

CDR3: CASRARLAGSDEQYF
DNA: TGCGCCAGCAGGGCCCGACTAGCGGGAAGCGATGAGCAGTACTTC
J: TRBJ2-5
size: NA
V: TRBV5-1
D: TRBD2

CDR3: CAISGAIPRGQRDTPDYNEQFF
DNA: TGTGCCATCAGTGGGGCGATACCAAGGGGACAGCGGGATACCCCCGACTACAATGAGCAGTTCTTC
J: TRBJ2-1
size: few
V: TRBV10-3
D: NA

CDR3: CSVDWPNPFF
DNA: TGCAGCGTTGATTGGCCCAACCCGTTCTTC
J: TRBJ2-1
size: few
V: TRBV29-1
D: NA

CDR3: CASGWLGTGEPYEQYF
DNA: TGTGCTAGTGGTTGGCTCGGGACAGGGGAGCCCTACGAGCAGTACTTC
J: TRBJ2-7
size: NA
V: TRBV12-5
D: TRBD1

CDR3: CASGNRVGQFF
DNA: TGTGCCAGCGGCAACAGGGTTGGGCAGTTCTTC
J: TRBJ2-1
size: NA
V: TRBV27
D: NA

CDR3: CARRYGTGNGKLFF
DNA: TGTGCCCGTCGATACGGGACAGGGAACGGAAAACTGTTTTTT
J: TRBJ1-4
size: NA
V: TRBV3-1
D: TRBD1

CDR3: CASSQGSGGETQYF
DNA: TGTGCCAGCAGCCAAGGTAGCGGGGGCGAGACCCAGTACTTC
J: TRBJ2-5
size: NA
V: TRBV3-1
D: TRBD2

CDR3: CASSVGGGSRDTQYF
DNA: TGTGCCAGCAGCGTAGGTGGAGGGTCAAGGGATACGCAGTATTTT
J: TRBJ2-3
size: NA
V: TRBV9
D: NA

CDR3: CASKSDAVSYNEQYF
DNA: TGTGCCAGCAAATCGGACGCCGTTTCCTACAATGAGCAGTACTTC
J: TRBJ2-7
size: NA
V: TRBV2
D: NA

CDR3: CASSLSLAGPGSRYNEQFF
DNA: TGCGCCAGCAGCTTGAGTTTGGCGGGACCTGGTTCACGATACAATGAGCAGTTCTTC
J: TRBJ2-1
size: few
V: TRBV5-1
D: NA

CDR3: CASSELGTLSPLHF
DNA: TGTGCCAGCAGTGAACTGGGAACTCTATCACCCCTCCACTTT
J: TRBJ1-6
size: NA
V: TRBV2
D: NA

CDR3: CASSQPLGELFF
DNA: TGTGCCAGCAGCCAACCCCTCGGGGAGCTGTTTTTT
J: TRBJ2-2
size: NA
V: TRBV9
D: NA

CDR3: CASSFSPLNEQFF
DNA: TGCGCCAGCAGCTTCTCTCCACTCAATGAGCAGTTCTTC
J: TRBJ2-1
size: few
V: TRBV5-1
D: NA

CDR3: CASSYPTGTLVTDTQYF
DNA: TGTGCCAGCAGTTACCCAACAGGGACCCTCGTCACAGATACGCAGTATTTT
J: TRBJ2-3
size: NA
V: TRBV6-5
D: NA

CDR3: CASSPTGQGNYGYTF
DNA: TGTGCCAGCAGCCCTACTGGACAGGGAAACTATGGCTACACCTTC
J: TRBJ1-2
size: few
V: TRBV6-6
D: TRBD1

CDR3: CASKLDSPYEQYF
DNA: TGTGCCAGCAAACTGGACAGCCCCTACGAGCAGTACTTC
J: TRBJ2-7
size: NA
V: TRBV7-8
D: NA

CDR3: CASSQERTFTETQYF
DNA: TGTGCCAGCAGCCAAGAGCGCACCTTCACGGAGACCCAGTACTTC
J: TRBJ2-5
size: NA
V: TRBV14
D: NA

CDR3: CASSPAGDERYEQYF
DNA: TGTGCCAGCTCACCTGCAGGGGATGAAAGGTACGAGCAGTACTTC
J: TRBJ2-7
size: few
V: TRBV18
D: NA

CDR3: CASSVPGVGEQFF
DNA: TGTGCCAGCAGCGTACCAGGGGTGGGTGAGCAGTTCTTC
J: TRBJ2-1
size: NA
V: TRBV9
D: NA

CDR3: CASQRDLAGAGDEQFF
DNA: TGCGCCAGCCAACGGGACCTAGCGGGAGCTGGAGATGAGCAGTTCTTC
J: TRBJ2-1
size: few
V: TRBV5-1
D: TRBD2